Following are 3 T cell receptor beta chains from one sample sequenced in a study of cytomegalovirus exposure and HLA in healthy donors. The PCR made use of 60 Vbeta and 13 Jbeta primers. The protocol was immunoSEQ multiplex PCR, while the TCRdb copy is restricted to in-frame clones and leaves out a portion. The sample has some 190,000 clones; about 88% are singletons. The sample was PBMCs. All receptors come from a woman in her thirties in good health and CMV-seronegative.

The chain couples TRBV4-1 to TRBJ1-1, with 9 bases fitting TRBD1. Germline assignment: CDR1 MGHRA and CDR2 YSYEKL. This CDR3 has 15 amino acids. V dropped 1 base and J dropped 5; count of bases not matched to a gene: 5. CDR3 DNA: TGCGCCAGCAGCCAAGGGACAGGGGAATCGACTGAAGCTTTCTTT. Its translation: CASSQGTGESTEAFF.

The chain has TRBV5-1 and TRBJ2-2; TRBD1 matches at 8 bases. This CDR3 is built from 15 residues. V lost 3 bases to trimming and J lost 5 bases; unmatched junction nucleotides: 6. Germline values: CDR1 SGHRS, CDR2 YFSETQ. The CDR3 DNA reads as TGCGCCAGCAGCTCCAGCAGGGGGCAAACCGGGGAGCTGTTTTTT. Amino acids: CASSSSRGQTGELFF.

The rearrangement links TRBV2 to TRBJ2-7; 9 bases agree with TRBD2. Losses at the gene ends were 4 bases for V and 7 bases for J; bases not matched to a gene: 8. Germline V gives CDR1 SNHLY, CDR2 FYNNEI. The CDR3 is made up of 14 amino acids. This CDR3 reads CASSGSGRMGEQYF. The DNA for the CDR3 is TGTGCCAGCAGTGGTAGCGGGAGAATGGGAGAGCAGTACTTC.